This record covers a single TCR beta chain. Original data processing: Amplification from reference gene primers served as the basis for estimated nucleated cell counts. Sequenced by immunoSEQ multiplex PCR; TCRdb stores in-frame clones only, minus some. That table is the source of V, J and clone size, and D and trimming were worked out from the DNA. The table records roughly 280,000 clones, around 87% of them present only once. This specimen belongs to a study of blood T cell repertoires in COVID-19. Overall study context: Acute-phase and convalescent COVID-19 samples originated in the United States, Italy and Spain. The analysed material was cDNA or gDNA that came from T cells, B-cell-depleted T cells, or PBMCs.

V was pared by 4 bases and J by 5 bases, with 14 bases between. The CDR3 loop spans 14 amino acids. Germline CDR1 reads SGHNT; CDR2 reads YENEEA. The sequencing sample was made of peripheral blood. This receptor was taken from a man aged 18 to 30 with active or convalescent COVID-19. This sequence joins TRBV11-3 and TRBJ2-5; D is perhaps TRBD2 (5 bases). CDR3 in DNA: TGTGCCAGCAGCTCTGCGCTAAGGAGGGAGACCCAGTACTTC. Encoded protein: CASSSALRRETQYF.